These 5 T cell receptor beta chains came from one sample sequenced in a study of T cell responses to AZD1222 COVID-19 vaccine. Only in-frame clones appear in the TCRdb table, and some are missing; sequencing was by immunoSEQ multiplex PCR. The sample lists some 150,000 clones, 85% to 95% seen once, with over 0.7% in the top ten. This sample comprised peripheral blood, obtained on day 0 of AZD1222 vaccination. These receptors all come from an adult in good health.

This chain uses TRBV7-2 with TRBJ1-2, with D maybe TRBD1 (6 bases). Germline values: CDR1 SGHTA, CDR2 FQGNSA. V was pared by 3 bases and J by 4 bases, with 15 bases between. The CDR3 totals 15 residues. As DNA, the CDR3 is TGTGCCAGCAGCTTCCACTCCAGGGGTTCCTATGGCTACACCTTC. Protein: CASSFHSRGSYGYTF. Full variable domain (missing parts from reference TRBV7-2 and TRBJ1-2): GAGVSQSPSNKVTEKGKDVELRCDPISGHTALYWYRQSLGQGLEFLIYFQGNSAPDKSGLPSDRFSAERTGGSVSTLTIQRTQQEDSAVYLCASSFHSRGSYGYTFGSGTRLTVV.

This clone has just one count. The chain recombines TRBV6-1 with TRBJ1-1; D is uncertain. The V gene's germline CDR1 is MNHNS and CDR2 SASEGT. This CDR3 contains 15 residues. Trimming stripped 0 bases from V and 1 base from J, with 9 bases between. This CDR3 is CASSEALVGNTEAFF. The CDR3 DNA is TGTGCCAGCAGTGAAGCGCTGGTGGGGAACACTGAAGCTTTCTTT.

This clone was detected once. The rearrangement uses TRBV6-2 or TRBV6-3 and TRBJ2-7; D unresolved. V was pared by 2 bases and J by 0 bases, with 8 bases between. Germline V gene data show CDR1 as MNHEY and CDR2 as SVGEGT. This CDR3 has 14 residues. CDR3 sequence reads: CASSYDIYSYEQYF. As DNA, the CDR3 is TGTGCCAGCAGTTACGATATTTACTCCTACGAGCAGTACTTC.

The CDR3 sequence: CASSQGVPEGRTQYF. For the CDR3, the DNA is TGCGCCAGCAGCCAAGGCGTCCCCGAGGGTAGGACCCAGTACTTC. The chain couples TRBV4-1 to TRBJ2-5, with D perhaps TRBD2 (5 bases). CDR1 MGHRA and CDR2 YSYEKL come from the germline V gene. This CDR3 has 15 amino acids. V was trimmed by 1 base and J by 7 bases, leaving 16 bases between them.

This chain connects TRBV2 to TRBJ1-1; maybe TRBD1 (5 bases). V dropped 6 bases and J dropped 0 bases, with 20 bases sitting between them. Germline V gene data show CDR1 as SNHLY and CDR2 as FYNNEI. The length of the CDR3 is 17 residues. The CDR3 sequence: CASRRGMGGGLNTEAFF. CDR3 bases: TGTGCCAGCAGGAGGGGTATGGGAGGAGGGCTGAACACTGAAGCTTTCTTT.